The sequence of this TCR beta chain was determined in a study of T cell repertoires in cytomegalovirus infection. CDR1 is SGHTA, CDR2 FQGNSA, per germline. Trimming removed 5 bases from V and 1 base from J, with 14 bases in between. The CDR3 sequence is 15 residues long. TCRdb used MiXCR to reprocess the reads, holding one entry per CDR3 protein. The table includes about 310,000 distinct CDR3 sequences, about a sixth detected once. At least ten counts were recorded for this clonotype. Its antigen is as yet unknown. The study's findings and limits: Cumulative frequency of public TCR beta families picked out carriers of CMV plus the relevant HLA. What dominated the ex vivo response were HLA-C-restricted CMV-specific TCR beta clonotypes.

The sequenced sample consisted of PBMCs. The sequence derives from a human donor in good health (CMV status not recorded). Some clones in this sample may be carry-over from other donors' samples. V usage is TRBV7-2 and J usage is TRBJ1-1; maybe TRBD1 (6 bases). CDR3 protein: CASSLWGAGNTEAFF. For the CDR3, the DNA is TGTGCCAGCAGCCTTTGGGGGGCCGGGAACACTGAAGCTTTCTTT.